This T cell receptor (beta chain) was identified during a study of long-term antiretroviral therapy in people with HIV. Study-level findings and limits: Following ART, diversity rose but still fell short of transplant donor controls. Possibly under older ART regimens, blood was drawn between the mid-2000s and the late 2010s.

Researchers ran immunoSEQ v3.0 at survey level. Here immunoSEQ multiplex PCR was the method, and the copy in TCRdb shows in-frame clones only, minus some. This table holds approximately 39,000 clones, around 80% found once. Remarks on this clone: Its target is unknown.

Germline V gene sequence: CDR1 MDHEN, CDR2 SYDVKM. This CDR3 has 16 amino acids. The V end was cut by 7 bases, the J end by 6 bases, with 25 bases between. A minimum of one pre-ART and two post-ART PBMC samples existed for each donor. 1-10 million cryopreserved PBMC were held in samples before DNA extraction. The chain combines TRBV28 with TRBJ2-7; a possible D gene is TRBD1 (8 bases). The source was unsorted PBMCs, collected 1.5 years after starting antiretroviral therapy. The receptor was isolated from a man aged 18 to 29 with HIV. The CDR3 loop is CASTLQGGTGMREQYF. The CDR3 region has the DNA TGTGCCAGCACCTTGCAGGGGGGGACAGGTATGCGCGAGCAGTACTTC.